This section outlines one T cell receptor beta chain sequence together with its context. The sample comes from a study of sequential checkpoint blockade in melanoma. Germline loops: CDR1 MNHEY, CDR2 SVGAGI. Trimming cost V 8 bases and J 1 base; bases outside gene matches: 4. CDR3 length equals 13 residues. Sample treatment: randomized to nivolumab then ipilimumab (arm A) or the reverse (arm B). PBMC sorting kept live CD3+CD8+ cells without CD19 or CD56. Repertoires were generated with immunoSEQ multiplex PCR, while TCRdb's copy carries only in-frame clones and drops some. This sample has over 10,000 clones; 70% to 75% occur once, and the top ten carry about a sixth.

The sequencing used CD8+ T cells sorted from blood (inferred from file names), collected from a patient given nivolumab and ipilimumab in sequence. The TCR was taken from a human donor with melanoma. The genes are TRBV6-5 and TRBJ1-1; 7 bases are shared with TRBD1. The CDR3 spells CASGRDRNTEAFF. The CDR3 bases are TGTGCCAGCGGCCGGGACAGGAACACTGAAGCTTTCTTT.